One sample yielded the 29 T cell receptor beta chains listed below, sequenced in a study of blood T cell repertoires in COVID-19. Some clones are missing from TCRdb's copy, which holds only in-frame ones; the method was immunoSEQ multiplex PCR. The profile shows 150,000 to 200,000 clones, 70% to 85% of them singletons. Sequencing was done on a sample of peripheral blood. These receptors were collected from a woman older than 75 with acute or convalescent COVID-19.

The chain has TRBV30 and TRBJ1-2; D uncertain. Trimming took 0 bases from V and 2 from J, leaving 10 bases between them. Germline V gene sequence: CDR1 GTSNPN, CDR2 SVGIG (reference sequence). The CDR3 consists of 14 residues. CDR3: CAWSVVRPNYGYTF. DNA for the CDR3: TGTGCCTGGAGTGTAGTGAGGCCAAACTATGGCTACACCTTC.

The CDR3 region has the DNA TGCAGCGCCGTCACCGGGGGGGGTTTCTACGAGCAGTACTTC. It yields the protein CSAVTGGGFYEQYF. The chain links TRBV29-1 to TRBJ2-7; 8 bases fit TRBD2. The CDR3 length is 14 residues. Per germline, CDR1 SQVTM and CDR2 ANQGSEA. V lost 7 bases and J lost 3; bases outside the gene matches: 11.

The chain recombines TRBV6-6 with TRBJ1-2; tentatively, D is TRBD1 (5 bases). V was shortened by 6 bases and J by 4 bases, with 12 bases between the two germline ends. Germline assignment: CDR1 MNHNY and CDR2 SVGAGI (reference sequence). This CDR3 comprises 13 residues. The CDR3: CASSAQETYGYTF. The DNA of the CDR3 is TGTGCCAGCAGCGCACAGGAGACCTATGGCTACACCTTC.

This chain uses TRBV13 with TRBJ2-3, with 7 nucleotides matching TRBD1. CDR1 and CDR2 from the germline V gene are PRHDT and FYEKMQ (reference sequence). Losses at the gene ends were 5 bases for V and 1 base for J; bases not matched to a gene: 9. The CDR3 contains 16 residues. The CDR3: CASSGQVRPRTDTQYF. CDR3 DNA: TGTGCCAGCAGCGGACAGGTCCGACCTCGCACAGATACGCAGTATTTT.

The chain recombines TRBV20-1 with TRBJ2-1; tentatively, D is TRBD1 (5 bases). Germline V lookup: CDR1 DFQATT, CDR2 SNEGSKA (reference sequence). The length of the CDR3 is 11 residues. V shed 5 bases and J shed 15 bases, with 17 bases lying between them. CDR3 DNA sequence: TGCAGTGCTGGGGCCTTCGGCTCGGGGTTCTTC. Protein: CSAGAFGSGFF.

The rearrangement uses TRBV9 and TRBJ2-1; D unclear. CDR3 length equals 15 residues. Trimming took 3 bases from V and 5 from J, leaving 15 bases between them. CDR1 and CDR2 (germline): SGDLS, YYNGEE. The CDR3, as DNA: TGTGCCAGCAGCGGAAGTGGAGAGTGGGACAATGAGCAGTTCTTC. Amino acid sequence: CASSGSGEWDNEQFF.

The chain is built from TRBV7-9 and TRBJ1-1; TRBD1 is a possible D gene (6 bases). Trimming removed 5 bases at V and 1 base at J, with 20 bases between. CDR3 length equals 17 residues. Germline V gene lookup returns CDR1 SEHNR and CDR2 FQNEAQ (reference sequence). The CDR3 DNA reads TGTGCCAGCAGCCCCGGACAGCTAAGTTATACGAACACTGAAGCTTTCTTT. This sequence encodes CASSPGQLSYTNTEAFF. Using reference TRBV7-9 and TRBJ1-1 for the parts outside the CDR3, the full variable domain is DTGVSQNPRHKITKRGQNVTFRCDPISEHNRLYWYRQTLGQGPEFLTYFQNEAQLEKSRLLSDRFSAERPKGSFSTLEIQRTEQGDSAMYLCASSPGQLSYTNTEAFFGQGTRLTVV.

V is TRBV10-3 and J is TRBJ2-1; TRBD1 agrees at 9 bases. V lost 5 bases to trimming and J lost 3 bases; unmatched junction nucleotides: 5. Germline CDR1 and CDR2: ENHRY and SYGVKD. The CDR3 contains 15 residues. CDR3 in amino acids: CAISLGTGLYNEQFF. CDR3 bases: TGTGCCATCAGTCTAGGGACAGGGCTCTACAATGAGCAGTTCTTC.

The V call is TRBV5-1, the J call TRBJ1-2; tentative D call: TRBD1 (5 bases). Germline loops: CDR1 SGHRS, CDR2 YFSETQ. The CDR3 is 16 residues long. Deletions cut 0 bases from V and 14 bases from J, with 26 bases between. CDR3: CASSLAMTPGHQGVTF. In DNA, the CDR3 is TGCGCCAGCAGCTTGGCTATGACACCGGGCCACCAAGGGGTGACCTTC.

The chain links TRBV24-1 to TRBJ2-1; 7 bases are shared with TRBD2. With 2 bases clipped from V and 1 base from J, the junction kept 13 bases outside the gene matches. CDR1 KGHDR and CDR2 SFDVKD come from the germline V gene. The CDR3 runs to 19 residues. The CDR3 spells CATSDSRMGERGSYNEQFF. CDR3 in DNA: TGTGCCACCAGTGATTCCCGGATGGGGGAGCGGGGTTCCTACAATGAGCAGTTCTTC.

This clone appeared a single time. CDR3 in amino acids: CASSLGTELTYEQYF. CDR3 nucleotides: TGCGCCAGCAGCTTAGGGACAGAGCTGACCTACGAGCAGTACTTC. The rearrangement links TRBV5-1 to TRBJ2-7, with TRBD1 matching 7 bases. CDR1 is SGHRS, CDR2 YFSETQ, per germline. This CDR3 is built from 15 residues. With V trimmed by 2 bases and J by 2 bases, 7 bases remained unmatched.

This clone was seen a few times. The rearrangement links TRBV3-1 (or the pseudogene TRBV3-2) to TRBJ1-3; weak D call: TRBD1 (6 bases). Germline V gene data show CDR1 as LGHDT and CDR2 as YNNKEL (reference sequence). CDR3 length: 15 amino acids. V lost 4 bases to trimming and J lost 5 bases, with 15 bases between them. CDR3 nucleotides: TGTGCCAGCAGCCGCGAACGGGGGGGGCGAAACACCATATATTTT. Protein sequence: CASSRERGGRNTIYF.

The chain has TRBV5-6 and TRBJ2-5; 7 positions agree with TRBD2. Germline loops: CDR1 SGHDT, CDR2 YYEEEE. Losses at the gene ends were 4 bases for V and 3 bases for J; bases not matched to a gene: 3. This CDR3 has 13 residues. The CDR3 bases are TGTGCCAGCAGCGGGCTAGCGGAAGAGACCCAGTACTTC. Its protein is CASSGLAEETQYF.

CDR3 in amino acids: CASSLDRGQTEAFF. Here the CDR3 DNA reads TGTGCCAGCAGTTTAGACAGGGGGCAGACTGAAGCTTTCTTT. This chain connects TRBV28 to TRBJ1-1, with 10 nucleotides matching TRBD1. The J segment lost 5 bases and the V segment lost 2 bases, leaving 2 bases of the junction unmatched. The CDR3 is 14 residues long. In germline, CDR1 is MDHEN, CDR2 SYDVKM.

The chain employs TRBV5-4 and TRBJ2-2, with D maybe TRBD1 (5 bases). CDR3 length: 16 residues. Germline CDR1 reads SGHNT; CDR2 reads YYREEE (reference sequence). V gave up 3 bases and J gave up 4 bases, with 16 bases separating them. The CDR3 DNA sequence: TGTGCCAGCAGCTCAACAGGTCGGCTGTTCACCGGGGAGCTGTTTTTT. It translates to CASSSTGRLFTGELFF.

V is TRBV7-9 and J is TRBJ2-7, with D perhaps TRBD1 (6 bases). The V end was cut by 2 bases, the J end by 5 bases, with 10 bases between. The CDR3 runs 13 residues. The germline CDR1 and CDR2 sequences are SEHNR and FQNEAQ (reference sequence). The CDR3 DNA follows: TGTGCCAGCAGCTTACCAGGGGCGGACGAGCAGTACTTC. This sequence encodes CASSLPGADEQYF.

The CDR3 loop reads CATSTERGGSYEQYF. For the CDR3, the DNA is TGTGCCACCAGCACAGAGCGGGGAGGTTCCTACGAGCAGTACTTC. The chain is built from TRBV15 and TRBJ2-7; TRBD2 matches at 7 bases. Germline CDR1 LNHNV, CDR2 YYDKDF (reference sequence). This CDR3 comprises 15 residues. J lost 1 base, V lost 4 bases, and 7 bases had no gene match.

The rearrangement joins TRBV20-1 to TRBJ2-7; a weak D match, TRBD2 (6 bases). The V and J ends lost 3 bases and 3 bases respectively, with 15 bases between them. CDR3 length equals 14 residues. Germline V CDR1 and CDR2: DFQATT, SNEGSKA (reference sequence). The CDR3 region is CSASGEDFYYEQYF. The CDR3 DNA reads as TGCAGTGCTAGTGGGGAGGACTTTTACTACGAGCAGTACTTC.

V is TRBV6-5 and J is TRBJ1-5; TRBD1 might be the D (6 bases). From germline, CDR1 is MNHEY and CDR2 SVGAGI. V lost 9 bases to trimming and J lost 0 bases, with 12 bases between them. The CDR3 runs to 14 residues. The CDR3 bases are TGTGCCAGTGGACAGACGTATAGCAATCAGCCCCAGCATTTT. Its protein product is CASGQTYSNQPQHF.

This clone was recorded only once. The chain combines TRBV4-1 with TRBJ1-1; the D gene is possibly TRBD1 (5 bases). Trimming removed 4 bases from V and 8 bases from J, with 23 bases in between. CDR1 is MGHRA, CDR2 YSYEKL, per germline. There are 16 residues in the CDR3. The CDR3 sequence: CASSPGLGTSRKEAFF. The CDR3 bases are TGCGCCAGCAGCCCCGGACTAGGGACCTCTAGGAAGGAAGCTTTCTTT.

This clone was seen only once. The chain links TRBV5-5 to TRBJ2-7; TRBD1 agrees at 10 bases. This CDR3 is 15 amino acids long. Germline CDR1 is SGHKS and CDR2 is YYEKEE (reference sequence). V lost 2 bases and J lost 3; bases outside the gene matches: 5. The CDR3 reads CASSLRQGAGYEQYF. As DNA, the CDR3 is TGTGCCAGCAGCTTACGACAGGGGGCGGGCTACGAGCAGTACTTC.

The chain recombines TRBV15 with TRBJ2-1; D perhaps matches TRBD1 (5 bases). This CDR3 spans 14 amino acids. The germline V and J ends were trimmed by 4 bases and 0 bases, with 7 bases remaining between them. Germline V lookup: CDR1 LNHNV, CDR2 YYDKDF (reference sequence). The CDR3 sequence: CATSIRASYNEQFF. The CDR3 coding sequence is TGTGCCACCAGCATCAGGGCCTCCTACAATGAGCAGTTCTTC.

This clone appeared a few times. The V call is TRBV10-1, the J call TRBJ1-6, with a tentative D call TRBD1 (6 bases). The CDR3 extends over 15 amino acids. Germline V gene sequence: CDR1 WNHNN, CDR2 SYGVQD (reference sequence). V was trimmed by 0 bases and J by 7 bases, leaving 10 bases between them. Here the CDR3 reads CASSESGTRNSPLHF. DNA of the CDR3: TGCGCCAGCAGTGAGTCCGGGACACGAAATTCACCCCTCCACTTT.

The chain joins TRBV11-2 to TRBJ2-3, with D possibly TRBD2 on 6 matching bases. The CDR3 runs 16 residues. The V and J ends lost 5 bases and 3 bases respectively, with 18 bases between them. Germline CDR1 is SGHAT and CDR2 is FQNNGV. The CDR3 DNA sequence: TGTGCCAGCAGCCGGGATGTGGGAGGAAGGACAGATACGCAGTATTTT. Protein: CASSRDVGGRTDTQYF.

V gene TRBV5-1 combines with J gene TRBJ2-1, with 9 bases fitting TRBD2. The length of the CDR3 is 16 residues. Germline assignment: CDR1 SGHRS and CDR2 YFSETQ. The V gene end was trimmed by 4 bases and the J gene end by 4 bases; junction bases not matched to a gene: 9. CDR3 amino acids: CASSALAGETYNEQFF. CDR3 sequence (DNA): TGCGCCAGCAGCGCATTAGCGGGAGAAACTTACAATGAGCAGTTCTTC.

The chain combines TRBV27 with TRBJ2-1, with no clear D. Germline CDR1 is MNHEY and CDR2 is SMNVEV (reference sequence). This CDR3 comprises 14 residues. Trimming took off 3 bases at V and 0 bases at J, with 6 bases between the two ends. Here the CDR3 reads CASSFLSSYNEQFF. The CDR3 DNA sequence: TGTGCCAGCAGTTTCCTGAGCTCCTACAATGAGCAGTTCTTC.

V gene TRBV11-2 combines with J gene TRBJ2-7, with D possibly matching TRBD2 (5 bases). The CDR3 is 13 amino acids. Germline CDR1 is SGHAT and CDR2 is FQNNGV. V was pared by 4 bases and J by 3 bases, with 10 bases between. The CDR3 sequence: CASSSRGDYEQYF. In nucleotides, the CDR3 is TGTGCCAGCAGCTCCCGGGGAGACTACGAGCAGTACTTC.

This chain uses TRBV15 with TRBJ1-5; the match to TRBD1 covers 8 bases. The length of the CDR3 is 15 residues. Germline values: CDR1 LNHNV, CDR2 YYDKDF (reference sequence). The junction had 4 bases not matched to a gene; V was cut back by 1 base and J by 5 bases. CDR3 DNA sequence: TGTGCCACCAGCAGAGGACAGGGGACATATCAGCCCCAGCATTTT. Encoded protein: CATSRGQGTYQPQHF.

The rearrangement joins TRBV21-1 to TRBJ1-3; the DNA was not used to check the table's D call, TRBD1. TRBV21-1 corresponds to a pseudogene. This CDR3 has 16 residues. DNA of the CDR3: TGTGCCAGCAGCAAAGATAGGGGGAAGGCGGGAAACACCATATATTTT. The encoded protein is CASSKDRGKAGNTIYF.